This entry describes one T cell receptor (beta chain). This sample stems from a study of blood T cell repertoires in COVID-19. The overall study: Samples taken during acute and convalescent COVID-19 were collected in the United States, Italy and Spain.

TCRdb's table, derived via immunoSEQ multiplex PCR, lists solely in-frame clones and lacks some. Of 290,000 or so clones detected, more than 75% appear once; the ten largest clones hold over 2%. Germline V gives CDR1 MDHEN, CDR2 SYDVKM. V lost 4 bases, J lost 4 bases, and 16 bases lay in between. The CDR3 totals 15 residues. Individuals drawn from 24 US areas were about 18 to 100 years old. Self-reported history from a screening survey and questionnaire set each donor's cohort. This clonotype was obtained from a woman aged 18-35 years who had recovered from COVID-19. The material sequenced was PBMCs or T cells enriched from blood (not recorded which). The J gene is TRBJ1-1, the V gene TRBV28; D ambiguous. The CDR3 coding sequence is TGTGCCAGCAGTTCGCTGACGGATGGGAGCACTGAAGCTTTCTTT. Its translation is CASSSLTDGSTEAFF.